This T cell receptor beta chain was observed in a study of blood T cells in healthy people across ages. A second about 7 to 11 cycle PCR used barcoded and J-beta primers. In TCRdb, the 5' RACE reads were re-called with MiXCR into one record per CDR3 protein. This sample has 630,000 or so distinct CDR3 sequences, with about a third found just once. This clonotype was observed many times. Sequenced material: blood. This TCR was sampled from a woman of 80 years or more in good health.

DNA of the CDR3: TGTGCCTGGAGTGTACGGGGCAGGACCTATGGCTACACCTTC. Translated: CAWSVRGRTYGYTF. The genes are TRBV30 and TRBJ1-2, with D possibly being TRBD1 (5 bases). Germline assignment: CDR1 GTSNPN and CDR2 SVGIG (reference sequence). V was shortened by 0 bases and J by 4 bases, with 12 bases between the two germline ends. The CDR3 totals 14 residues.